This T cell receptor (beta chain) was recorded in a study of spatial heterogeneity in lung cancer. TCRdb re-derived calls from the 5' RACE reads in MiXCR, one entry per CDR3 protein. The table includes 39,000 or so distinct CDR3 sequences, 2.5% to 3.5% detected once. Time point here: sample taken at primary tumor resection. Patients with untreated early-stage non-small cell lung cancer, numbering 55 to 80, were the donors. Trimming took 5 bases from V and 4 from J, leaving 17 bases between them. The CDR3 length is 15 residues. The germline gives CDR1 SEHNR, CDR2 FQNEAQ (reference sequence). The chain carries TRBV7-9 and TRBJ2-5; perhaps TRBD1 as D (5 bases). Material: normal lung tissue next to the tumor, obtained at surgery. This TCR was sampled from a male donor with early-stage non-small cell lung cancer. The CDR3 is CASSRIQASRETQYF. The CDR3 DNA reads TGTGCCAGCAGCCGCATACAGGCTTCGCGAGAGACCCAGTACTTC.